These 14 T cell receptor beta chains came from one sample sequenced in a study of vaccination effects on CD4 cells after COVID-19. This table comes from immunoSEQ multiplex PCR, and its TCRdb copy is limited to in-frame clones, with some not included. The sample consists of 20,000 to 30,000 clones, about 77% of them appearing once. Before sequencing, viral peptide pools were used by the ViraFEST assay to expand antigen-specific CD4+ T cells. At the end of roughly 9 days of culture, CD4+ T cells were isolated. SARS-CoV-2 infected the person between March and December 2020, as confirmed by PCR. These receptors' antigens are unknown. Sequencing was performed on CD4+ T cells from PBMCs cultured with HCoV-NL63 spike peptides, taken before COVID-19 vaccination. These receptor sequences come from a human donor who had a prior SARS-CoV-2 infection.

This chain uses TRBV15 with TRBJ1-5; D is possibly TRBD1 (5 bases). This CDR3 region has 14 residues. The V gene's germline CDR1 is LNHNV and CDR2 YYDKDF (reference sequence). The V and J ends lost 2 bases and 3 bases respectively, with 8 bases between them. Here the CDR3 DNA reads TGTGCCACCAGCAGACAGGGTACCAATCAGCCCCAGCATTTT. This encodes CATSRQGTNQPQHF. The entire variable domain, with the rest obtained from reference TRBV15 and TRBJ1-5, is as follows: DAMVIQNPRYQVTQFGKPVTLSCSQTLNHNVMYWYQQKSSQAPKLLFHYYDKDFNNEADTPDNFQSRRPNTSFCFLDIRSPGLGDTAMYLCATSRQGTNQPQHFGDGTRLSIL.

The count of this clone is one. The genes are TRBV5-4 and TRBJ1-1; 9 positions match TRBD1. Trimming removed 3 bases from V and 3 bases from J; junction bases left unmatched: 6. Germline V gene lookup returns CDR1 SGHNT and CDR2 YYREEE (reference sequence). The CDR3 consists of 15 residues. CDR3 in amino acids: CASSSKQGADTEAFF. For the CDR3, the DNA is TGTGCCAGCAGCTCTAAACAGGGGGCAGACACTGAAGCTTTCTTT.

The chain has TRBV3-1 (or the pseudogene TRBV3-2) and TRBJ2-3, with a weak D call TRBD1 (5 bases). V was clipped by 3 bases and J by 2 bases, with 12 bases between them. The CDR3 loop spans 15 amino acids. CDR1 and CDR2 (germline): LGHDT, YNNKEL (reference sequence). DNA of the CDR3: TGTGCCAGCAGCCACGCTATACAGGTCACAGATACGCAGTATTTT. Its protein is CASSHAIQVTDTQYF.

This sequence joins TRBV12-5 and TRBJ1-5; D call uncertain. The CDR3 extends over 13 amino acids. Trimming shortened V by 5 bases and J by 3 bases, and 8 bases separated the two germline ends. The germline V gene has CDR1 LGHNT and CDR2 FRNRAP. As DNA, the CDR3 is TGTGCTAGTGGTCTGGAGGCCAATCAGCCCCAGCATTTT. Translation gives CASGLEANQPQHF.

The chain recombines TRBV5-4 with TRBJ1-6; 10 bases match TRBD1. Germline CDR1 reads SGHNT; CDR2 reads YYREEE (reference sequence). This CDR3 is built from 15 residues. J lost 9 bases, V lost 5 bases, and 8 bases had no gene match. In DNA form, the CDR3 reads TGTGCCAGCAGACCCGGGACAGGGGCTTTTTCACCCCTCCACTTT. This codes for CASRPGTGAFSPLHF.

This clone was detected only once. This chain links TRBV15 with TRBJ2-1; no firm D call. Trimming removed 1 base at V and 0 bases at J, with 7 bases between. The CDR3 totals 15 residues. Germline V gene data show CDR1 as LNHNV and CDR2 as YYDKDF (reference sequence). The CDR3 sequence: CATSRAQSSYNEQFF. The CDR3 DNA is TGTGCCACCAGCAGAGCTCAAAGCTCCTACAATGAGCAGTTCTTC. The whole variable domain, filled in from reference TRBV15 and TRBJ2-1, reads DAMVIQNPRYQVTQFGKPVTLSCSQTLNHNVMYWYQQKSSQAPKLLFHYYDKDFNNEADTPDNFQSRRPNTSFCFLDIRSPGLGDTAMYLCATSRAQSSYNEQFFGPGTRLTVL.

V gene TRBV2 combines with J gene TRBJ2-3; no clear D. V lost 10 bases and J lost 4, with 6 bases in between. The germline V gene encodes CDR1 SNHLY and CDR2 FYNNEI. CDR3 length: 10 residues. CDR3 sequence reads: CAILSDTQYF. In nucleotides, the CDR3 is TGTGCCATCCTTTCAGATACGCAGTATTTT.

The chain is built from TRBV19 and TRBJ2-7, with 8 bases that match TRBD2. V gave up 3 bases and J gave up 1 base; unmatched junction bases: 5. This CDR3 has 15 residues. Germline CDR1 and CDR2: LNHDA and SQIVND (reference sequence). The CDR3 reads CASSIGLAGSYEQYF. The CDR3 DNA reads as TGTGCCAGTAGTATCGGGCTAGCGGGTTCCTACGAGCAGTACTTC.

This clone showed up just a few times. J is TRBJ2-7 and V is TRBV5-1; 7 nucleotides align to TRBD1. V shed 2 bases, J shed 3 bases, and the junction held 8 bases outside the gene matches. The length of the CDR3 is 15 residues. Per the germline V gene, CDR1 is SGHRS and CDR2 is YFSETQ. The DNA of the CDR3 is TGCGCCAGCAGCTTAGCCCCGGGACAGCTCTACGAGCAGTACTTC. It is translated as CASSLAPGQLYEQYF.

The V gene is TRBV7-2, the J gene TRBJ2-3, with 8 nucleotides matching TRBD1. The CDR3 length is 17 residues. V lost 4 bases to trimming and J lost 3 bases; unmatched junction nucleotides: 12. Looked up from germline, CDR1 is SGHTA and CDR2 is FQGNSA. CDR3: CASSSRPRGPLTDTQYF. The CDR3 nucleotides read TGTGCCAGCAGCTCCCGCCCCAGGGGGCCCTTGACAGATACGCAGTATTTT.

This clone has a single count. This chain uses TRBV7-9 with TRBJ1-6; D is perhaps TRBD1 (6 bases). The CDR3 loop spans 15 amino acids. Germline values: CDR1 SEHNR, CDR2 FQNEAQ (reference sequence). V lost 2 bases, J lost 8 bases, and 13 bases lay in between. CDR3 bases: TGTGCCAGCAGCTTAAGGGGGAATCTAGATTCACCCCTCCACTTT. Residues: CASSLRGNLDSPLHF.

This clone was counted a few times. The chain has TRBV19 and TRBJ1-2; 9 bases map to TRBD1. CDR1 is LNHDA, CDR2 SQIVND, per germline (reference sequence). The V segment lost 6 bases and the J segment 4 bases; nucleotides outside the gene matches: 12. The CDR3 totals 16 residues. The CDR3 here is CASSRIGTGPIYGYTF. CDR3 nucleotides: TGTGCCAGTAGCCGAATTGGGACAGGGCCGATCTATGGCTACACCTTC.

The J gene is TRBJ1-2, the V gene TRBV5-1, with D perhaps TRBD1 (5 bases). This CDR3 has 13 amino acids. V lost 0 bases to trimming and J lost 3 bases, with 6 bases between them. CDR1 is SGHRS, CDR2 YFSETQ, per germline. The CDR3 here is CASSLETDYGYTF. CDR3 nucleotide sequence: TGCGCCAGCAGCTTGGAGACAGACTATGGCTACACCTTC.

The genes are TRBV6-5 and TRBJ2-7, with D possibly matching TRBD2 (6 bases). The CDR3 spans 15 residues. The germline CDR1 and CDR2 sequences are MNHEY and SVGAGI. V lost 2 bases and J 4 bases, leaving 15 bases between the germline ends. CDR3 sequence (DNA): TGTGCCAGCAGTTACGAAGCGAGACTAGGGTACGAGCAGTACTTC. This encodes CASSYEARLGYEQYF.